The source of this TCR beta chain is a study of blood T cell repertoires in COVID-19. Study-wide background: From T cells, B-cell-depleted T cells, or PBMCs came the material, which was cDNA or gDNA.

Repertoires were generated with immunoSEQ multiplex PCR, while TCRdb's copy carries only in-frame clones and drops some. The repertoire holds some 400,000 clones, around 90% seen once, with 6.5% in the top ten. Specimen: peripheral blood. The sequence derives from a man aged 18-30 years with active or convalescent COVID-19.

CDR3 sequence: CASSQGQPNEKLFF. The DNA of the CDR3 is TGTGCCAGCAGCCAGGGACAACCTAATGAAAAACTGTTTTTT. V and J are TRBV9 and TRBJ1-4, with D possibly matching TRBD1 (6 bases). The length of the CDR3 is 14 residues. Germline lookup yields CDR1 SGDLS and CDR2 YYNGEE. V was pared by 4 bases and J by 3 bases, with 10 bases between.